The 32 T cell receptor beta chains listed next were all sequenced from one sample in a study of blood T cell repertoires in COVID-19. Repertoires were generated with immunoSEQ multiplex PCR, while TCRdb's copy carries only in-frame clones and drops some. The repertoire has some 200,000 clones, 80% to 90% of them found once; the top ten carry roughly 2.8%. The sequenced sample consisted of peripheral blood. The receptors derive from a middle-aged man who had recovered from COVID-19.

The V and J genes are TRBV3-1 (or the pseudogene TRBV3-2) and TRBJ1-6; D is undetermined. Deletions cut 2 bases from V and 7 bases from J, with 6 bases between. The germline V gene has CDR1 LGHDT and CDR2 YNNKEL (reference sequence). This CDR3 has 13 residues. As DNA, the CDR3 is TGTGCCAGCAGCCAATCCACAAATTCACCCCTCCACTTT. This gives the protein CASSQSTNSPLHF.

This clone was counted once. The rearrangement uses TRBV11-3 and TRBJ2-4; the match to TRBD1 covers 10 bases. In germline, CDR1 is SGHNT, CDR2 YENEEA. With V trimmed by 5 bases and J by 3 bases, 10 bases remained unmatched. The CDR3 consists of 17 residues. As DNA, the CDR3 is TGTGCCAGCAGCAAAGGGGGGACAGGGGACGGCAAAAACATTCAGTACTTC. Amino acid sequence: CASSKGGTGDGKNIQYF.

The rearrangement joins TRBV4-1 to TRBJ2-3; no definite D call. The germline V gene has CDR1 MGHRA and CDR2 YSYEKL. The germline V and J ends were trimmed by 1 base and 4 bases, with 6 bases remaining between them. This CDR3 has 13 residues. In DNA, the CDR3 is TGCGCCAGCAGCCAAGTCAAGCCAGATACGCAGTATTTT. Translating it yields CASSQVKPDTQYF.

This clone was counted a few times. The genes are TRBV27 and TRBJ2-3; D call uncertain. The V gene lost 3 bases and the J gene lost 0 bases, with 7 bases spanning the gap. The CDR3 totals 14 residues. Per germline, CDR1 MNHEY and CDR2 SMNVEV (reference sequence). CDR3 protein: CASSFGRSTDTQYF. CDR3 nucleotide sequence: TGTGCCAGCAGTTTCGGCAGGAGCACAGATACGCAGTATTTT.

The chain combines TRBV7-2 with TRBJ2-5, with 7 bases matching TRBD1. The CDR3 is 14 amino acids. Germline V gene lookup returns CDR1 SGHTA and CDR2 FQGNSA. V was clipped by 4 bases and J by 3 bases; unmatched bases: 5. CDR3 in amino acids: CASSSDRVEETQYF. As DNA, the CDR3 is TGTGCCAGCAGCTCCGACAGGGTGGAAGAGACCCAGTACTTC.

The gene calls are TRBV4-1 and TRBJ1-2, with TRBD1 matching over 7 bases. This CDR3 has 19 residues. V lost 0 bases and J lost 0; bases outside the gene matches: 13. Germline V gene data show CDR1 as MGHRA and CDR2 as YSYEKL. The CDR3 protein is CASSQEPGGSYLANYGYTF. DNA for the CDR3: TGCGCCAGCAGCCAAGAGCCAGGGGGATCCTACTTAGCTAACTATGGCTACACCTTC.

CDR3 loop: CASSIAGGTTDTQYF. The CDR3, as DNA: TGTGCCAGTAGTATAGCGGGCGGGACGACAGATACGCAGTATTTT. The chain links TRBV19 to TRBJ2-3; the D gene is possibly TRBD2 (6 bases). The CDR3 extends over 15 amino acids. Germline V gives CDR1 LNHDA, CDR2 SQIVND (reference sequence). V dropped 1 base and J dropped 3 bases, with 11 bases sitting between them.

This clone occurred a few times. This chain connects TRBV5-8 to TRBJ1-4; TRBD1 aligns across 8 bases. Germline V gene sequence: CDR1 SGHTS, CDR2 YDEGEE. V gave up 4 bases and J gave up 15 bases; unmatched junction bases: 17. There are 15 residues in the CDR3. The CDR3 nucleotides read TGTGCCAGCAGCCAGGCCGGGACAGGTCCTCGAGGTTTGTTTTTT. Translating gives CASSQAGTGPRGLFF. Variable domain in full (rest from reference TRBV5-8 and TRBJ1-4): EAGVTQSPTHLIKTRGQQATLRCSPISGHTSVYWYQQALGLGLQFLLWYDEGEERNRGNFPPRFSGRQFPNYSSELNVNALELEDSALYLCASSQAGTGPRGLFFGSGTQLSVL.

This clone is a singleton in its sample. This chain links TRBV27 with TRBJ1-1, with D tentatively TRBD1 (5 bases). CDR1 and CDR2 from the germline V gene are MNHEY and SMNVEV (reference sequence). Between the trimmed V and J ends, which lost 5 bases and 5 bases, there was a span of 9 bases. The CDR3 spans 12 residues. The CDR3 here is CASSTGGTEAFF. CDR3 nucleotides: TGTGCCAGCAGTACGGGGGGGACTGAAGCTTTCTTT.

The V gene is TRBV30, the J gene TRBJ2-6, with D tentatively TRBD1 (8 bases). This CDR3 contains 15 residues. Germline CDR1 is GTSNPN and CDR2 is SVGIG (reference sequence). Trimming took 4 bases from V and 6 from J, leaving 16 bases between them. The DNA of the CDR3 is TGTGCCTGGACAAGCGGGACAGGAACGGCCAACGTCCTGACTTTC. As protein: CAWTSGTGTANVLTF.

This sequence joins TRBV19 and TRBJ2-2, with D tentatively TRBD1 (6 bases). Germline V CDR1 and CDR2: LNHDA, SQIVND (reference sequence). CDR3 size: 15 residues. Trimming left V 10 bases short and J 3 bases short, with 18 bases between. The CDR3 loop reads CATGLTGHYTGELFF. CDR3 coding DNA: TGTGCCACTGGCCTCACGGGACACTACACCGGGGAGCTGTTTTTT.

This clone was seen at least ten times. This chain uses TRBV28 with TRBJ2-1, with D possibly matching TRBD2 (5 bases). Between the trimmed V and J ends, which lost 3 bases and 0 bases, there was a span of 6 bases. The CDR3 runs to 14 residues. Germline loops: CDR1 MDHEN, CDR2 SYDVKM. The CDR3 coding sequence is TGTGCCAGCAGTTTTGCGGGCTCCTACAATGAGCAGTTCTTC. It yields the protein CASSFAGSYNEQFF. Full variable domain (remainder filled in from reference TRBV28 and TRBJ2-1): DVKVTQSSRYLVKRTGEKVFLECVQDMDHENMFWYRQDPGLGLRLIYFSYDVKMKEKGDIPEGYSVSREKKERFSLILESASTNQTSMYLCASSFAGSYNEQFFGPGTRLTVL.

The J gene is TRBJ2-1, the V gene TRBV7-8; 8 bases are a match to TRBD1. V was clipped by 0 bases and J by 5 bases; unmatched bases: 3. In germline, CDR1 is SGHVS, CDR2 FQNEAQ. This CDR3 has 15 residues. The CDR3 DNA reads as TGTGCCAGCAGCTTAGCGGGGACAGGACACAATGAGCAGTTCTTC. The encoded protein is CASSLAGTGHNEQFF. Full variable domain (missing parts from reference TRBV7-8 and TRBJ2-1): GAGVSQSPRYKVAKRGQDVALRCDPISGHVSLFWYQQALGQGPEFLTYFQNEAQLDKSGLPSDRFFAERPEGSVSTLKIQRTQQEDSAVYLCASSLAGTGHNEQFFGPGTRLTVL.

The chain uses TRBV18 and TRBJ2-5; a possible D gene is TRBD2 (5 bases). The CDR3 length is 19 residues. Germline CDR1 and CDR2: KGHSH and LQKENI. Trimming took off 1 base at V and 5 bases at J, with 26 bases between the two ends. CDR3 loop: CASSPRPGLGPFPGETQYF. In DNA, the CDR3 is TGTGCCAGCTCACCACGCCCCGGACTCGGGCCTTTTCCTGGGGAGACCCAGTACTTC.

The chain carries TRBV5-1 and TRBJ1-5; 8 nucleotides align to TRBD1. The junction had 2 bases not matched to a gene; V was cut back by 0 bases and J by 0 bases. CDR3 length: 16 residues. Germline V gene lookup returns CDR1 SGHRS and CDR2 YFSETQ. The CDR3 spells CASSLGDRLSNQPQHF. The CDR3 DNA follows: TGCGCCAGCAGCTTGGGGGACAGGCTTAGCAATCAGCCCCAGCATTTT.

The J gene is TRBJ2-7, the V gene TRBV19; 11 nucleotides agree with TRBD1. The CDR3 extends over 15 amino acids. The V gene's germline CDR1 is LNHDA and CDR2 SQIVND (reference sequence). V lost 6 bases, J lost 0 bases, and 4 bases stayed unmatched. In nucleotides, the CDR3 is TGTGCCAGTAGAAGAGGGACAGGGGGCTCCTACGAGCAGTACTTC. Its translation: CASRRGTGGSYEQYF.

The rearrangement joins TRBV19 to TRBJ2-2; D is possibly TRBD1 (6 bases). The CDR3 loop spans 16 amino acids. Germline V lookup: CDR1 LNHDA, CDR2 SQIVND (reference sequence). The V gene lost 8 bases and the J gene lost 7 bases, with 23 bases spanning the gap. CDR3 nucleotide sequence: TGTGCCAGTCTACAAACCCGACCCAGGGGTGGCGGGGAGCTGTTTTTT. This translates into CASLQTRPRGGGELFF.

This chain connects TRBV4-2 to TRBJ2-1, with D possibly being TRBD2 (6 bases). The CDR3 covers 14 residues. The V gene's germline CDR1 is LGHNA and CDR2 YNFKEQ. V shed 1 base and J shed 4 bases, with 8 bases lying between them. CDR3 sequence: CASSQGAGYNEQFF. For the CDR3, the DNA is TGTGCCAGCAGCCAAGGAGCGGGTTACAATGAGCAGTTCTTC.

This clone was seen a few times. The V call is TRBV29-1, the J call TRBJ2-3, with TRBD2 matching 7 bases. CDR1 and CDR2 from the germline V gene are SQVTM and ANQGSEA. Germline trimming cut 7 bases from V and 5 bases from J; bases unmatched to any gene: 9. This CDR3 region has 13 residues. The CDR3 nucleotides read TGCAGCGCTATGAGGGGACTAAGAGATACGCAGTATTTT. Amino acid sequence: CSAMRGLRDTQYF.

The DNA of the CDR3 is TGTGCCAGCAGTGGCCCCGTAGCGGGTTTCTACAATGAGCAGTTCTTC. It is translated as CASSGPVAGFYNEQFF. The rearrangement uses TRBV6-2 or TRBV6-3 and TRBJ2-1, with 7 bases identical to TRBD2. The V gene's germline CDR1 is MNHEY and CDR2 SVGEGT. Trimming removed 5 bases from V and 3 bases from J; junction bases left unmatched: 10. The CDR3 extends over 16 amino acids.

The CDR3 DNA sequence: TGTGCCAGTAGTATTAAACCTACTAACTATGGCTACACCTTC. Residues: CASSIKPTNYGYTF. The chain is built from TRBV19 and TRBJ1-2; no clear D gene. This CDR3 contains 14 residues. Deletions cut 3 bases from V and 0 bases from J, with 8 bases between. Germline loops: CDR1 LNHDA, CDR2 SQIVND (reference sequence).

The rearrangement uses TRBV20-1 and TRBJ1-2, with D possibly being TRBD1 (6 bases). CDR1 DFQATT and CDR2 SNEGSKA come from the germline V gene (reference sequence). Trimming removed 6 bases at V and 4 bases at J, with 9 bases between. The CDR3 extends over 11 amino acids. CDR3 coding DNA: TGCAGTGCCGTGGACAGCTATGGCTACACCTTC. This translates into CSAVDSYGYTF.

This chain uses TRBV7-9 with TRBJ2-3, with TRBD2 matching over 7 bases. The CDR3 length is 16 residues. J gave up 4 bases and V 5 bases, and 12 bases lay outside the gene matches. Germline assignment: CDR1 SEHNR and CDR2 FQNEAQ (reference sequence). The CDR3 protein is CASSPGSGINSDTQYF. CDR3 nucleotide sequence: TGTGCCAGCAGCCCGGGAAGCGGGATAAACTCAGATACGCAGTATTTT. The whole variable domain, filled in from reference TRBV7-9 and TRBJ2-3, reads DTGVSQNPRHKITKRGQNVTFRCDPISEHNRLYWYRQTLGQGPEFLTYFQNEAQLEKSRLLSDRFSAERPKGSFSTLEIQRTEQGDSAMYLCASSPGSGINSDTQYFGPGTRLTVL.

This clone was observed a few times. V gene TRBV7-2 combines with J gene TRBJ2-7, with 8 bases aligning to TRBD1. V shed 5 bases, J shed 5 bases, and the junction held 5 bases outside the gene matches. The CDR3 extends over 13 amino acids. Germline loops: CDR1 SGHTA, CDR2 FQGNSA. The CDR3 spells CASSRRGQHEQYF. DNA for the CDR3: TGTGCCAGCAGCCGCAGGGGGCAACACGAGCAGTACTTC.

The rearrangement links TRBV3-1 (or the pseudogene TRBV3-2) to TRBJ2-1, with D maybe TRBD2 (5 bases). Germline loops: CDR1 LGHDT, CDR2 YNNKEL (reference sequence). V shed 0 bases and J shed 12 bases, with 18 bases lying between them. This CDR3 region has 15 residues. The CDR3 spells CASSQDLTSNRVQFF. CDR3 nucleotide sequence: TGTGCCAGCAGCCAAGATCTAACTAGTAATAGGGTGCAGTTCTTC.

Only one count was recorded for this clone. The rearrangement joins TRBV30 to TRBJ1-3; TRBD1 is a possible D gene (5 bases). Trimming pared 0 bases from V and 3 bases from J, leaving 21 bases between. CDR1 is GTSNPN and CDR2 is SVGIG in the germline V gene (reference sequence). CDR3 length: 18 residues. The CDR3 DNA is TGTGCCTGGAGTGTTTTGTCCGGGTCAGGGAGGAATGGAAACACCATATATTTT. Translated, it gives CAWSVLSGSGRNGNTIYF.

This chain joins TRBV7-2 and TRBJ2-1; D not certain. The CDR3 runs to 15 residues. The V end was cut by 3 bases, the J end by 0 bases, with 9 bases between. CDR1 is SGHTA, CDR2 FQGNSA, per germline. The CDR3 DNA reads TGTGCCAGCAGCTTGGGCAAGAGCTCCTACAATGAGCAGTTCTTC. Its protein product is CASSLGKSSYNEQFF.

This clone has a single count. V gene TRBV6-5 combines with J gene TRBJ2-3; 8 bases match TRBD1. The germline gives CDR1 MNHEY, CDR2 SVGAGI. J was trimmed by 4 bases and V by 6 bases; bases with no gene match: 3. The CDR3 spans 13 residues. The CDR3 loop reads CASRQGVADTQYF. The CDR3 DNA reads TGTGCCAGCAGACAGGGGGTGGCAGATACGCAGTATTTT.

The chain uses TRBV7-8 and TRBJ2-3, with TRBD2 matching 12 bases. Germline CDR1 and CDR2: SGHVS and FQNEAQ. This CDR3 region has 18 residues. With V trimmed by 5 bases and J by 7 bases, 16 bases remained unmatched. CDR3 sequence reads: CASSHDLETSGSLYTQYF. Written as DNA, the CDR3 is TGTGCCAGCAGCCACGACCTTGAGACTAGCGGGAGTTTATATACGCAGTATTTT.

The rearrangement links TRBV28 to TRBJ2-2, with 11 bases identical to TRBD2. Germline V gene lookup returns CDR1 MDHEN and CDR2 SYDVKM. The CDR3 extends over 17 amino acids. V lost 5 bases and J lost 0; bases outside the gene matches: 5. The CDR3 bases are TGTGCCAGCAGTCTAGGACTAGCGGGCTCGAACACCGGGGAGCTGTTTTTT. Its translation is CASSLGLAGSNTGELFF.

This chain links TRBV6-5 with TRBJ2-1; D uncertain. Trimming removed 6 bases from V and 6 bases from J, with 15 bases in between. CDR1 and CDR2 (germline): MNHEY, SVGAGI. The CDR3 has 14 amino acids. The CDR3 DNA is TGTGCCAGCAGGCTACTATCCGGCGCCAATGAGCAGTTCTTC. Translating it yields CASRLLSGANEQFF.

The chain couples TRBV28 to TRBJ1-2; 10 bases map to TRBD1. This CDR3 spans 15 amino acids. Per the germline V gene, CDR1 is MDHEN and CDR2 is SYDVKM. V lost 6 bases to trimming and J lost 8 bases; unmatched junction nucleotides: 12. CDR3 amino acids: CASRQTGTGVRGYTF. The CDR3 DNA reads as TGTGCCAGCAGACAGACCGGGACAGGGGTTAGGGGCTACACCTTC.